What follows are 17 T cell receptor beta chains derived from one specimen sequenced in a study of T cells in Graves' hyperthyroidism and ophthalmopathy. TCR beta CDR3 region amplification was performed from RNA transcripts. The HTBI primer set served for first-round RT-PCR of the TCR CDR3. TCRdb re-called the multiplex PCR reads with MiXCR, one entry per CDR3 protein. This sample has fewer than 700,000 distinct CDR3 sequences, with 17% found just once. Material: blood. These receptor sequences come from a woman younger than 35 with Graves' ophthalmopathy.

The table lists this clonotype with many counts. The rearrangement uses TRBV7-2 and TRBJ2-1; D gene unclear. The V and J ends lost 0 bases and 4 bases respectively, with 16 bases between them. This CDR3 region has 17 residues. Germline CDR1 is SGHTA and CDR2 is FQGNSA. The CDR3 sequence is CASSLAPRVAGYNEQFF. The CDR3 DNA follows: TGTGCCAGCAGCTTAGCCCCAAGGGTAGCAGGTTACAATGAGCAGTTCTTC.

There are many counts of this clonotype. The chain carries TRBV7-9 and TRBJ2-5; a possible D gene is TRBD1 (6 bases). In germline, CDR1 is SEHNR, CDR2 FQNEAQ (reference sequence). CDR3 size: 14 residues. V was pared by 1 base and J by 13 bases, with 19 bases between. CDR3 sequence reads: CASSLEGQGSGSYF. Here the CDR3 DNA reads TGTGCCAGCAGCTTAGAGGGTCAGGGGTCCGGCTCGTACTTC.

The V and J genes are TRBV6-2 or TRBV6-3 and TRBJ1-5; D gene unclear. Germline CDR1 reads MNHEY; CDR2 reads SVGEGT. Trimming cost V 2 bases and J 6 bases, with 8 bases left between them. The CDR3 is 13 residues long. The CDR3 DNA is TGTGCCAGCAGTTACGGAGCCCCTCAGCCCCAGCATTTT. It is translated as CASSYGAPQPQHF.

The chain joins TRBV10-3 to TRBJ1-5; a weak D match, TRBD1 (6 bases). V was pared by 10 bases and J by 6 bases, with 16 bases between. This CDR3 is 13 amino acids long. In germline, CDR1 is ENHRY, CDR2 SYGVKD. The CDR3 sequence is CATGEGVSQPQHF. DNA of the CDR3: TGTGCCACCGGGGAGGGGGTTTCTCAGCCCCAGCATTTT.

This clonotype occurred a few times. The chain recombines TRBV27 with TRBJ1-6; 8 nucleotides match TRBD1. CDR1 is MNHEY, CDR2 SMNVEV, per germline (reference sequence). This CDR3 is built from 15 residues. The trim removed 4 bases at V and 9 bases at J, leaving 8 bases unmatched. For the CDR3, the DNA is TGTGCCAGCAGTTGGGACAGGACCTCTGGTTCACCCCTCCACTTT. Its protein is CASSWDRTSGSPLHF.

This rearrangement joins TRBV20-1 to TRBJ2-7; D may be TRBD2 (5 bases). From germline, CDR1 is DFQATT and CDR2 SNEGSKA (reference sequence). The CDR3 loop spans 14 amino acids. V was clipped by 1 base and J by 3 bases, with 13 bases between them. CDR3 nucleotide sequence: TGCAGTGCTAGAGGTACGACTATGCTCTACGAGCAGTACTTC. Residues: CSARGTTMLYEQYF.

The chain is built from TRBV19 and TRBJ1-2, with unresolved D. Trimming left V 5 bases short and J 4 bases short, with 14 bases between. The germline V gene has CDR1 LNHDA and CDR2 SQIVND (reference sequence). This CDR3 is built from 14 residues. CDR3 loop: CASSPAGSGYGYTF. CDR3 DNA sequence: TGTGCCAGTAGTCCGGCGGGGAGTGGCTATGGCTACACCTTC.

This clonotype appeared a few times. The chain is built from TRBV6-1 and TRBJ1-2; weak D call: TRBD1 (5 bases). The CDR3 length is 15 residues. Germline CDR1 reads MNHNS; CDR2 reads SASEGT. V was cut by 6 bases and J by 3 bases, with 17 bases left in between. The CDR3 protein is CASSPVEGRDYGYTF. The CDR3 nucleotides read TGTGCCAGCAGCCCGGTTGAGGGGCGAGACTATGGCTACACCTTC.

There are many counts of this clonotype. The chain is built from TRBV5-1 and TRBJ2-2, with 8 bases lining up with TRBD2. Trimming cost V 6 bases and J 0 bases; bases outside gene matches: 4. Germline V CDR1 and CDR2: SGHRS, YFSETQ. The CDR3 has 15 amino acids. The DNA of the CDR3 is TGCGCCAGCACACAGCGGGGGACGAACACCGGGGAGCTGTTTTTT. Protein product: CASTQRGTNTGELFF.

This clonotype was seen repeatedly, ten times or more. CDR3 region: CASSFARQVETQYF. In DNA, the CDR3 is TGTGCCAGCAGCTTCGCCCGGCAGGTGGAGACCCAGTACTTC. V and J are TRBV5-6 and TRBJ2-5; D gene uncertain. Trimming took off 2 bases at V and 5 bases at J, with 13 bases between the two ends. Germline loops: CDR1 SGHDT, CDR2 YYEEEE. The length of the CDR3 is 14 residues.

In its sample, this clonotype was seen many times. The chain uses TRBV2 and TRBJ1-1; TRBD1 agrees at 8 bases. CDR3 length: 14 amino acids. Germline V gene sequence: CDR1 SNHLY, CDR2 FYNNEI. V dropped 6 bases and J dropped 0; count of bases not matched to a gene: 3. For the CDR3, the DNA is TGTGCCAGCAGGAAGACAGGGGTGAACACTGAAGCTTTCTTT. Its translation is CASRKTGVNTEAFF.

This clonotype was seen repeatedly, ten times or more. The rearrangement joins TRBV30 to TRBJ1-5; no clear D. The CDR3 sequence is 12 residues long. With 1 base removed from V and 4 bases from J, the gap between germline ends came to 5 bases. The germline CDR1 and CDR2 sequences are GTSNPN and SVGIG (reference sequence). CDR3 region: CAWSGPNQPQHF. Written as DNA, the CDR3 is TGTGCCTGGAGTGGACCGAATCAGCCCCAGCATTTT.

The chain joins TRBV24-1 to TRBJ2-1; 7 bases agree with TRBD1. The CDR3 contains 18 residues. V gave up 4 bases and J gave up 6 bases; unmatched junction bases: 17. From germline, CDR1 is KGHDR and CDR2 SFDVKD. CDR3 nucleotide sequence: TGTGCCACCAGTGAAAAACCCCACGAGGGGGCCCCCGGCAATGAGCAGTTCTTC. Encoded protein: CATSEKPHEGAPGNEQFF.

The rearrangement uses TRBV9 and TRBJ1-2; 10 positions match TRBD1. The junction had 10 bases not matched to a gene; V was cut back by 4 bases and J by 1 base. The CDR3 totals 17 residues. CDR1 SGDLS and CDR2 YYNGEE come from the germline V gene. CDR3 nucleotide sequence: TGTGCCAGCAGCAGGGGACAGGGGATGGGGTTTAACTATGGCTACACCTTC. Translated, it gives CASSRGQGMGFNYGYTF.

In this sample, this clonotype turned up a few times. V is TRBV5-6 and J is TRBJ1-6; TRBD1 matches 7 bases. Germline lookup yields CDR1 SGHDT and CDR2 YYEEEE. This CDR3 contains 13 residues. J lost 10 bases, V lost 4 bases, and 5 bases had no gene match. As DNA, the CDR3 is TGTGCCAGCAGCATAAACAGGGGCTCACCCCTCCACTTT. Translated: CASSINRGSPLHF.

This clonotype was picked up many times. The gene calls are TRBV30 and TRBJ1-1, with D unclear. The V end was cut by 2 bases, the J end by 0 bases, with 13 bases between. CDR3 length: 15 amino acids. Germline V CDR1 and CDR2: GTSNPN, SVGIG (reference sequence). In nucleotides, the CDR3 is TGTGCCTGGAGTTCGTGGTTAGGCGTGAACACTGAAGCTTTCTTT. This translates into CAWSSWLGVNTEAFF.

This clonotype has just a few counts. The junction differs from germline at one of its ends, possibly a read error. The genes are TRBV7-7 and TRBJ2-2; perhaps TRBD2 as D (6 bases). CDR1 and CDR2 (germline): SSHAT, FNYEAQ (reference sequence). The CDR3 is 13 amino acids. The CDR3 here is CASSLEGGGELFF. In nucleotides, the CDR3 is TGTGCTAGCAGCTTGGAGGGCGGCGGGGAGCTGTTTTTT.